Listed here is a single TCR beta chain. Assay used: immunoSEQ multiplex PCR; TCRdb lists only in-frame clones, some missing. The data contain hundreds of thousands of clones, around 90% of them singletons. V dropped 11 bases and J dropped 3 bases, with 10 bases sitting between them. The CDR3 runs to 11 residues. From germline, CDR1 is MDHEN and CDR2 SYDVKM. Cohort placement rested on clinical history that participants reported themselves. The sample belongs to a study of blood T cell repertoires in COVID-19. The specimen was PBMCs or T cells enriched from blood (not recorded which). The chain uses TRBV28 and TRBJ2-5; a possible D gene is TRBD2 (5 bases). The TCR sequence derives from a woman aged 45 to 65 who had recovered from COVID-19. Here the CDR3 reads CAGLAKETQYF. As DNA, the CDR3 is TGTGCCGGACTTGCTAAAGAGACCCAGTACTTC.